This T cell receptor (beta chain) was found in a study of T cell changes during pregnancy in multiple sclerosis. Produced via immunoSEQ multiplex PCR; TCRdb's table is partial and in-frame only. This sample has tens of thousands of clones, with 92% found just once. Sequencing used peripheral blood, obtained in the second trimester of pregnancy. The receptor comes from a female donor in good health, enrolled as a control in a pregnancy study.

The CDR3 protein is CASSKALTSGAQETQYF. Written as DNA, the CDR3 is TGTGCCAGCAGCAAAGCGCTCACTAGCGGAGCCCAAGAGACCCAGTACTTC. V is TRBV21-1 and J is TRBJ2-5; the tabulated D call, TRBD2, remains unverified against the DNA. TRBV21-1 is an annotated pseudogene. The CDR3 extends over 17 amino acids.